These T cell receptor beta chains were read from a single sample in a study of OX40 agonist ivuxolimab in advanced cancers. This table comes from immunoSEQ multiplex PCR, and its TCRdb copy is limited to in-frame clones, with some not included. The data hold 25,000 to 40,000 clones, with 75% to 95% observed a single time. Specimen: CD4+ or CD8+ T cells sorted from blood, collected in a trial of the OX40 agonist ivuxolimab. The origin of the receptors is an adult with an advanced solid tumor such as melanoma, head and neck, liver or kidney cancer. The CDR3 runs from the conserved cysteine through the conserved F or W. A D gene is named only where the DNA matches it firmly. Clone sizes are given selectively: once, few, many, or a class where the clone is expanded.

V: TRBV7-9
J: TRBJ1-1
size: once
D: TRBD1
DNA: TGTGCCAGCAGCTTAGGACAGGGGAACACTGAAGCTTTCTTT
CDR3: CASSLGQGNTEAFF

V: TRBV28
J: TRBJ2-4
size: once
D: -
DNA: TGTGCCAGCAGTTTACGACAGCCATACCTAGCCAAAAACATTCAGTACTTC
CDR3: CASSLRQPYLAKNIQYF

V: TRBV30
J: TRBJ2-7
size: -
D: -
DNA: TGTGCCTGGGGGGCCGGTACCTACGAGCAGTACTTC
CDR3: CAWGAGTYEQYF

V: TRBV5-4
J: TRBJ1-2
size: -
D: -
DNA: TGTGCCAGCAGCTTGGAGGTTAACTATGGCTACACCTTC
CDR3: CASSLEVNYGYTF

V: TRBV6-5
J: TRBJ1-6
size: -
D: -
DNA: TGTGCCAGCAGTTACTCGACAACGTCTTCACCCCTCCACTTT
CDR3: CASSYSTTSSPLHF

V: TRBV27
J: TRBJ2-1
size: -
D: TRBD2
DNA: TGTGCCAGCAGTTTATCGGGGGCCCCTAGCGGGGGGGCGTATGAGCAGTTCTTC
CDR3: CASSLSGAPSGGAYEQFF

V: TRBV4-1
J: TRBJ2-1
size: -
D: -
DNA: TGCGCCAGCAGCCAAGAGACCTTTAATGAGCAGTTCTTC
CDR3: CASSQETFNEQFF

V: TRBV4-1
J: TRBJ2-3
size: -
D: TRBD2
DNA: TGCGCCAGCAGCCAATGGGGAGCGGGGGGCCCAGATACGCAGTATTTT
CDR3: CASSQWGAGGPDTQYF

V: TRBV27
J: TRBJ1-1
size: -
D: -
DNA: TGTGCCAGCAGTTTTCGCCGGGGGAATGAAGCTTTCTTT
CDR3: CASSFRRGNEAFF

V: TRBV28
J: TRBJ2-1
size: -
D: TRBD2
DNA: TGTGCCAGCGCGACTAGCGATTCCTACAATGAGCAGTTCTTC
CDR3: CASATSDSYNEQFF

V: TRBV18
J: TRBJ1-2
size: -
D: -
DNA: TGTGCCAGCTCACCCACGGACAGTCCTTTTTATGGCTACACCTTC
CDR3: CASSPTDSPFYGYTF

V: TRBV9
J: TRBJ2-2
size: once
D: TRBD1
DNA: TGTGCCAGCAGCGCCCTAGGGACAGGAGGGACCGGGGAGCTGTTTTTT
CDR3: CASSALGTGGTGELFF

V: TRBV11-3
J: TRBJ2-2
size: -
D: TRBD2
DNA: TGTGCGGCCCTCGACATGGGGGGGAGCACCGGGGAGCTGTTTTTT
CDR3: CAALDMGGSTGELFF

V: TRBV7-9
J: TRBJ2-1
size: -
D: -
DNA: TGTGCCAGCAGCTGGGCCAGGGAAGTTGTAAATGAGCAGTTCTTC
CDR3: CASSWAREVVNEQFF

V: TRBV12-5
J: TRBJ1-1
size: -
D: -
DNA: TGTGCTAGTGGTTTGGGTGTTACTATGAACACTGAAGCTTTCTTT
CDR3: CASGLGVTMNTEAFF

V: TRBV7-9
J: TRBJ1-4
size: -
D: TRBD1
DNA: TGTGCCAGCAGCCTCGGACAGGGGGGACACAATGAAAAACTGTTTTTT
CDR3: CASSLGQGGHNEKLFF

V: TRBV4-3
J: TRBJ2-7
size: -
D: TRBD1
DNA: TGCGCCAGCAGCCCCTGGACAGGGTCTCACGAGCAGTACTTC
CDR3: CASSPWTGSHEQYF

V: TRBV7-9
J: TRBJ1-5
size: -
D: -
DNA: TGTGCCAGCAGCTTAGGGGCAGTTCAGCCCCAGCATTTT
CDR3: CASSLGAVQPQHF

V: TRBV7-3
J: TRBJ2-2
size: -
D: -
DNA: TGTGCCAGCAGCTTACAGGGGTACCACGGGGACACCGGGGAGCTGTTTTTT
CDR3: CASSLQGYHGDTGELFF

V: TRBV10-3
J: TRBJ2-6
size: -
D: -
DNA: TGTGCCACACAGGGGGGGATTGACTCTGGGGCCAACGTCCTGACTTTC
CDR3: CATQGGIDSGANVLTF

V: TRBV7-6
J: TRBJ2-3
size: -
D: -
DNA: TGTGCCAGCAGCTTAGTGAGCGGGAGCACAGATACGCAGTATTTT
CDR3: CASSLVSGSTDTQYF

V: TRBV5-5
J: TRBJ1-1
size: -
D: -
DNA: TGTGCCAGCAGCTTGAGCGGAGGAAACACTGAAGCTTTCTTT
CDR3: CASSLSGGNTEAFF

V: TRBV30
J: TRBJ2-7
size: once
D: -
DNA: TGTGCCTGGACACGGGCGACATCCTACGAGCAGTACTTC
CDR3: CAWTRATSYEQYF

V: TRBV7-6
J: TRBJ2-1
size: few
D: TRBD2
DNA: TGTGCCAGCAGCTTTGGGGTAGCGGGAGGGCAGGGCAATGAGCAGTTCTTC
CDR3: CASSFGVAGGQGNEQFF

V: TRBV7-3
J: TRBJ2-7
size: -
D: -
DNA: TGTGCCAGCAGCTTAAGCCCGGGGAACTACGAGCAGTACTTC
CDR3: CASSLSPGNYEQYF